This TCR beta chain was captured in a study of tumor and adjacent non-tumor tissue in lung cancer. Study outcomes and limitations: Shorter survival was associated with higher TCR diversity in tumors. Tumor repertoires had a smaller top 100 clone share than normal lung.

Three rounds of nested PCR, following a modified ARM-PCR protocol, produced the TCRbeta library. In TCRdb, the multiplex PCR reads were re-called with MiXCR into one record per CDR3 protein. The table shows 75,000 to 100,000 distinct CDR3 sequences, with 65% to 75% occurring only once. RNA was extracted from bulk tissue without any cell sorting. Germline CDR1 is KGHDR and CDR2 is SFDVKD. V lost 9 bases and J lost 5, with 14 bases in between. This CDR3 has 13 amino acids. This clonotype was found a few times. Its antigen is not known. The source is a man aged 55 to 70 with non-small cell lung cancer. Sequencing was performed on lung tumor tissue. This sequence joins TRBV24-1 and TRBJ2-3; D gene ambiguous. CDR3 nucleotides: TGTGCCACCGGAAGGGATAGTGTAGATACGCAGTATTTT. Translated: CATGRDSVDTQYF.